This TCR beta chain originates from a study of blood T cell repertoires in COVID-19. Measured with immunoSEQ multiplex PCR; TCRdb has only the in-frame clones, and not every one. The sample holds 100,000 to 150,000 clones, 70% to 80% seen once. This clone was detected once. The clonotype comes from a human donor in a cohort sampled during active COVID-19. Sequenced material: peripheral blood.

The CDR3 sequence is CASSAATGGLRNTEAFF. CDR3 coding DNA: TGTGCCAGCTCAGCCGCGACAGGGGGCTTAAGGAACACTGAAGCTTTCTTT. V and J are TRBV18 and TRBJ1-1; the match to TRBD1 covers 10 bases. V lost 5 bases to trimming and J lost 1 base; unmatched junction nucleotides: 10. The CDR3 contains 17 residues. In germline, CDR1 is KGHSH, CDR2 LQKENI.